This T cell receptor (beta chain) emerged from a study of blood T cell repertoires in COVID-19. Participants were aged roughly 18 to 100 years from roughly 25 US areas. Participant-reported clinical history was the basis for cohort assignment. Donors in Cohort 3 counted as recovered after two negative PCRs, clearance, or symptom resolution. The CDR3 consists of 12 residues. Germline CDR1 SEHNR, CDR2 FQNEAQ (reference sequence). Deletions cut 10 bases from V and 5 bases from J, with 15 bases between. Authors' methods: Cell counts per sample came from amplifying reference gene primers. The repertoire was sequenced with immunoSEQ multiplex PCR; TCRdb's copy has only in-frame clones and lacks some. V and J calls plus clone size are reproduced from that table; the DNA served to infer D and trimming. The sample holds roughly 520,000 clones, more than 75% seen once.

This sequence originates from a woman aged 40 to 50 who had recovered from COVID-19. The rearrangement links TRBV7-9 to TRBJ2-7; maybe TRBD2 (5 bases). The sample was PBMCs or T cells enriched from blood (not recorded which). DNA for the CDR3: TGTGCCACCCAAGACGGGGTCCACGAGCAGTACTTC. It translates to CATQDGVHEQYF.